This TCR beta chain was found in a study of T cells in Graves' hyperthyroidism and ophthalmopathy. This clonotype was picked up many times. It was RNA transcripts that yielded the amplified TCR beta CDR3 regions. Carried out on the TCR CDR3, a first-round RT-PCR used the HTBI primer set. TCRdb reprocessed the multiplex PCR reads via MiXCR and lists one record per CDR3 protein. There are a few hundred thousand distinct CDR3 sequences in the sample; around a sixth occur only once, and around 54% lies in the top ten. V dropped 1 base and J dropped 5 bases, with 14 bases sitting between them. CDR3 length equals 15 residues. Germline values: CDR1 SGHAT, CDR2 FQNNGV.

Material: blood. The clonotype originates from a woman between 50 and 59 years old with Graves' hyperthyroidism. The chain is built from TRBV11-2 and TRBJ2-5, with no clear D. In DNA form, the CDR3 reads TGTGCCAGCAGCTTAGTTCGTGAACGAGAGGAGACCCAGTACTTC. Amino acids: CASSLVREREETQYF.